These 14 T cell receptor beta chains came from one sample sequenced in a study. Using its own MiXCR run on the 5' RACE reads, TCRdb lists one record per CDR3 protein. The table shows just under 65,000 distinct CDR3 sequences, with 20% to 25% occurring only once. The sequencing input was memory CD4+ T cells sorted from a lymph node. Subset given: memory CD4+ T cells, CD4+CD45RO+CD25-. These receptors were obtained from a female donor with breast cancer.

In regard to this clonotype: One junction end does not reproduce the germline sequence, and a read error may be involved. CDR3 DNA: TGTGCCAGCAGGGAAGGACTAGCGGGAGCCGGGCAGTACTTC. Amino acid sequence: CASREGLAGAGQYF. The chain uses TRBV2 and TRBJ2-7, with 13 bases that match TRBD2. The germline CDR1 and CDR2 sequences are SNHLY and FYNNEI. The CDR3 has 14 residues. Based on the CDR3 plus reference TRBV2 and TRBJ2-7, the full variable domain is EPEVTQTPSHQVTQMGQEVILRCVPISNHLYFYWYRQILGQKVEFLVSFYNNEISEKSEIFDDQFSVERPDGSNFTLKIRSTKLEDSAMYFCASREGLAGAGQYFGPGTRLTVT.

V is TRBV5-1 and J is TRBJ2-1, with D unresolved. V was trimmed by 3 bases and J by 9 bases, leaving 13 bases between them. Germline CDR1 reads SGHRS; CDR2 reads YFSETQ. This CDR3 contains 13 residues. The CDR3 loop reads CASSSDLPIEQFF. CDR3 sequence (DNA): TGCGCCAGCAGCTCAGACCTTCCAATTGAGCAGTTCTTC. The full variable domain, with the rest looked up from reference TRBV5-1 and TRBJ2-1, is KAGVTQTPRYLIKTRGQQVTLSCSPISGHRSVSWYQQTPGQGLQFLFEYFSETQRNKGNFPGRFSGRQFSNSRSEMNVSTLELGDSALYLCASSSDLPIEQFFGPGTRLTVL.

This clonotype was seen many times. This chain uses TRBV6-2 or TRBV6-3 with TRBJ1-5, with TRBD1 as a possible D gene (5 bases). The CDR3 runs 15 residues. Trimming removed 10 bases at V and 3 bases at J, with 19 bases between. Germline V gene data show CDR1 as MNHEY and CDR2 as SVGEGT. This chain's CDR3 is CATRAGWGTNQPQHF. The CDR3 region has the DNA TGTGCCACCAGGGCCGGTTGGGGGACCAATCAGCCCCAGCATTTT.

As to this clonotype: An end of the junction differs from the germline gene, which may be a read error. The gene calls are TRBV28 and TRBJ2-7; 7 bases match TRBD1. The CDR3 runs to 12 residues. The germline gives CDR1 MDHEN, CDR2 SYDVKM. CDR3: CASSLLTGTAFF. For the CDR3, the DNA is TGTGCCAGCAGTCTCCTAACCGGGACAGCTTTCTTC.

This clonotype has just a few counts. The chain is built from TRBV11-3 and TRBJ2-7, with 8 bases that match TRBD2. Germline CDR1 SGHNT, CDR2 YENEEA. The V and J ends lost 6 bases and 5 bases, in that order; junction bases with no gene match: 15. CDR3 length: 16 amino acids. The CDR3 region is CASSWSSGVLPHEQYF. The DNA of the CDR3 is TGTGCCAGCAGTTGGAGTAGCGGGGTCCTGCCCCACGAGCAGTACTTC.

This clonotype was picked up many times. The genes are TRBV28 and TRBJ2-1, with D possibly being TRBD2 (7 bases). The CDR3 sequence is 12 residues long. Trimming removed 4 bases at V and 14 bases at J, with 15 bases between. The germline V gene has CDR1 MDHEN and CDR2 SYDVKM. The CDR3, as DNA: TGTGCCAGCAGTTCGCCGGGGGGCTTCGAGTTCTTC. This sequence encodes CASSSPGGFEFF.

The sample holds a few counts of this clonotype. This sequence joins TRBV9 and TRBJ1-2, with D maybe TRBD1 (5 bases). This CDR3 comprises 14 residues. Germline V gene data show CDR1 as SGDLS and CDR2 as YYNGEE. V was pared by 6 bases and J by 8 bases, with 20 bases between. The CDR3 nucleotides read TGTGCCAGCACTAAGGTCGGGACTGGGAGCGGCTACACCTTC. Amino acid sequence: CASTKVGTGSGYTF.

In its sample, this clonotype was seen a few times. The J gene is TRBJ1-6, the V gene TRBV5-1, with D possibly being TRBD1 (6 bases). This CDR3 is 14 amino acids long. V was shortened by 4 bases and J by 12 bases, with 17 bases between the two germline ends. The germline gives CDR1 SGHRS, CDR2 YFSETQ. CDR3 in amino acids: CASSMGQPNEPLHF. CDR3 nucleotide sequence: TGCGCCAGCAGCATGGGACAACCTAACGAACCCCTCCACTTT. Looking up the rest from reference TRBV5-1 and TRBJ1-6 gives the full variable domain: KAGVTQTPRYLIKTRGQQVTLSCSPISGHRSVSWYQQTPGQGLQFLFEYFSETQRNKGNFPGRFSGRQFSNSRSEMNVSTLELGDSALYLCASSMGQPNEPLHFGNGTRLTVT.

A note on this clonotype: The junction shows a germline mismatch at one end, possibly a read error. CDR3 sequence reads: CSVRDTNTEALF. The CDR3 DNA is TGCAGCGTGCGGGACACGAACACTGAAGCTCTCTTT. The chain uses TRBV29-1 and TRBJ1-1; possible D gene TRBD1, 6 bases. The germline CDR1 and CDR2 sequences are SQVTM and ANQGSEA. The CDR3 sequence is 12 residues long.

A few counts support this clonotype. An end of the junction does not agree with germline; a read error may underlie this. The CDR3 sequence: CTSSMTSGRSYEQYF. The CDR3 region has the DNA TGCACCAGCAGCATGACTAGCGGGAGGTCCTACGAGCAGTACTTC. The chain carries TRBV5-1 and TRBJ2-7, with 13 nucleotides matching TRBD2. This CDR3 has 15 residues. Germline values: CDR1 SGHRS, CDR2 YFSETQ.

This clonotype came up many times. CDR3 coding DNA: TGTGCCAGCCTTGGGGCGGAAAACATTCAGTACTTC. It encodes CASLGAENIQYF. V usage is TRBV6-6 and J usage is TRBJ2-4; D possibly corresponds to TRBD1 (5 bases). The CDR3 length is 12 residues. Germline-derived CDR1 and CDR2 are MNHNY and SVGAGI (reference sequence). Trimming stripped 8 bases from V and 5 bases from J, with 10 bases between.

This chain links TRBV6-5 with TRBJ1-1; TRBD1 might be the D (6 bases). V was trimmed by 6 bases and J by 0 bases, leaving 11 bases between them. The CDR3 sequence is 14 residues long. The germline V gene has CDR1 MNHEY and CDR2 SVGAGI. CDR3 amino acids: CASRQTGLNTEAFF. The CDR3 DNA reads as TGTGCCAGCAGGCAAACAGGGTTGAACACTGAAGCTTTCTTT.

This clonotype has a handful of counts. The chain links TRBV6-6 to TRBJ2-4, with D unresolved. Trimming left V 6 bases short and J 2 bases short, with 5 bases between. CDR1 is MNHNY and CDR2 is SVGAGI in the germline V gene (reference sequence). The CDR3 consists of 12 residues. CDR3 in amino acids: CASRLTKNIQYF. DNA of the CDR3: TGTGCCAGCAGGTTAACCAAAAACATTCAGTACTTC.

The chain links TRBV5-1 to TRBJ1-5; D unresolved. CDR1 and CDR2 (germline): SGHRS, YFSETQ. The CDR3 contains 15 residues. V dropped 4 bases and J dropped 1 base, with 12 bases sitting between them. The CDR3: CASSRDAGSNQPQHF. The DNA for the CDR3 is TGCGCCAGCAGCCGTGATGCGGGGAGCAATCAGCCCCAGCATTTT.